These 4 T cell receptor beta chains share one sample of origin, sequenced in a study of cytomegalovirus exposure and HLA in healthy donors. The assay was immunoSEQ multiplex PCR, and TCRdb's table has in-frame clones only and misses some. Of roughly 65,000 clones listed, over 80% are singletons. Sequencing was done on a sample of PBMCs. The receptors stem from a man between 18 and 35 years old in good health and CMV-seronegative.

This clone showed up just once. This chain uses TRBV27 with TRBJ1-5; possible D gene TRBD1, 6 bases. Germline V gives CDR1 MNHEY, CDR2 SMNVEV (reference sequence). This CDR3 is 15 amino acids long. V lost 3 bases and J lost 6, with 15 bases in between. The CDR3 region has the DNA TGTGCCAGCAGTTTTTGGCCGGCCAGGGGTCAGCCCCAGCATTTT. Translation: CASSFWPARGQPQHF.

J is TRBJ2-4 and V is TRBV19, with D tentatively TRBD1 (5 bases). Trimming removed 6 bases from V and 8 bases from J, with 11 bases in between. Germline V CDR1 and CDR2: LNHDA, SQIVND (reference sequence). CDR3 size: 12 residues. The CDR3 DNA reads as TGTGCCAGTAGGGGCAGGGTGGACATTCAGTACTTC. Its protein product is CASRGRVDIQYF.

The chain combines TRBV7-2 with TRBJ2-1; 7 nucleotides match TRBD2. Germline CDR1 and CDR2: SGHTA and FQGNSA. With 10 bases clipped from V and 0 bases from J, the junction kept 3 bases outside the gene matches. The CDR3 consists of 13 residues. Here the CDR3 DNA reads TGTGCCATTGAGCGGGACTCCTACAATGAGCAGTTCTTC. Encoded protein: CAIERDSYNEQFF.

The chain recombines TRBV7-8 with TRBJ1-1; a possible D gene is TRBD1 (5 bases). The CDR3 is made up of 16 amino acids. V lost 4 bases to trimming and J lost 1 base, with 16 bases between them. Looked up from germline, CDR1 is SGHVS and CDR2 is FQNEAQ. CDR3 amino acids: CASSSNQRQTNTEAFF. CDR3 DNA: TGTGCCAGCAGCTCCAACCAAAGACAGACGAACACTGAAGCTTTCTTT.